The following is a T cell receptor (beta chain) sequence with its context. Its antigen is as yet unknown. RNA transcripts were the template, and TCR beta CDR3 regions were amplified from them. HTBI primers primed a first-round RT-PCR, and a second-round multiplex PCR followed. From the multiplex PCR reads, TCRdb called clonotypes with MiXCR, one entry per CDR3 protein. The sample has about 480,000 distinct CDR3 sequences, approximately 15% seen once. Active ophthalmopathy (CAS at least 3, NOSPECS at least 4), lasting under 3 months. It was from about 9.1 ml of fresh peripheral blood that the PBMCs came. This sample is part of a study of Graves' ophthalmopathy and Graves' hyperthyroidism. Study-wide context: Blood was drawn at initial diagnosis, before any treatment. Regarding the study as a whole: Using 13 signatures, a model distinguished ophthalmopathy from stable hyperthyroidism, reaching about 87% sensitivity and around 81% specificity.

The CDR3 consists of 13 residues. Germline lookup yields CDR1 WNHNN and CDR2 SYGVQD (reference sequence). Trimming took 7 bases from V and 4 from J, leaving 13 bases between them. The clonotype comes from a woman under 40 with Graves' ophthalmopathy. The sample was blood. The genes are TRBV10-1 and TRBJ1-1; weak D call: TRBD1 (5 bases). CDR3: CASISRAGTEAFF. The CDR3 DNA sequence: TGCGCCAGCATATCCAGGGCTGGCACTGAAGCTTTCTTT.